This entry lists 30 T cell receptor beta chains sequenced from one sample in a study of regulatory T cells in long-lasting Graves disease. To make TCR beta libraries, researchers used iRepertoire HTBI primers and Arm-PCR of CDR3 regions. TCRdb analysed the multiplex PCR reads with MiXCR anew, one entry per CDR3 protein. The sample lists roughly 360,000 distinct CDR3 sequences; about an eighth were seen once. The time point here: newly diagnosed GD, antithyroid drugs for less than 3 months. The TCR library was prepared using RNA isolated from PBMCs. These data were likewise used in another study, on T cells in Graves' hyperthyroidism and ophthalmopathy.

The sequencing here drew on peripheral blood mononuclear cells (PBMCs), taken at new diagnosis, from a patient treated with antithyroid drugs. These receptors came from a woman aged 18-29 years with Graves disease.

This clonotype has ten or more counts. The V call is TRBV9, the J call TRBJ2-2; the D call may be TRBD1 or TRBD2 (5 bases each). The CDR3 is made up of 18 amino acids. The V gene's germline CDR1 is SGDLS and CDR2 YYNGEE. Trimming removed 2 bases from V and 0 bases from J, with 17 bases in between. The DNA for the CDR3 is TGTGCCAGCAGCGTCCCTCGGGGCCAGGACTCGAACACCGGGGAGCTGTTTTTT. Amino acids: CASSVPRGQDSNTGELFF.

This clonotype was counted at least ten times. The genes are TRBV3-1 and TRBJ2-1; TRBD2 matches 10 bases. This CDR3 comprises 19 residues. Per the germline V gene, CDR1 is LGHDT and CDR2 is YNNKEL (reference sequence). Germline trimming cut 0 bases from V and 12 bases from J; bases unmatched to any gene: 20. In nucleotides, the CDR3 is TGTGCCAGCAGCCAAGAAGTCCCCGGGACTAGCGTTTCTCTATTCGGGCAGTTCTTC. This encodes CASSQEVPGTSVSLFGQFF.

There are many counts of this clonotype. The rearrangement joins TRBV28 to TRBJ1-2; tentative D call: TRBD1 (5 bases). The CDR3 contains 12 residues. V shed 3 bases and J shed 4 bases, with 6 bases lying between them. Germline V gene data show CDR1 as MDHEN and CDR2 as SYDVKM. This CDR3 is CASSLTVYGYTF. The CDR3 nucleotides are TGTGCCAGCAGTTTGACAGTCTATGGCTACACCTTC.

This clonotype was detected only a few times. This chain joins TRBV7-9 and TRBJ1-5; TRBD1 agrees at 7 bases. V lost 4 bases and J lost 4; bases outside the gene matches: 7. The CDR3 sequence is 15 residues long. Germline V gene lookup returns CDR1 SEHNR and CDR2 FQNEAQ (reference sequence). DNA of the CDR3: TGTGCCAGCAGCTCCTCCGGGACAGTTAATCAGCCCCAGCATTTT. Protein product: CASSSSGTVNQPQHF.

The chain employs TRBV20-1 and TRBJ2-7; 9 nucleotides agree with TRBD2. The CDR3 runs 15 residues. Germline assignment: CDR1 DFQATT and CDR2 SNEGSKA (reference sequence). V lost 0 bases to trimming and J lost 2 bases; unmatched junction nucleotides: 5. In DNA, the CDR3 is TGCAGTGCTAGAGAATCTAGCGGGAACCCCTACGAGCAGTACTTC. Its protein product is CSARESSGNPYEQYF.

This clonotype occurred many times. The chain carries TRBV29-1 and TRBJ2-7; D is perhaps TRBD2 (6 bases). Germline V CDR1 and CDR2: SQVTM, ANQGSEA. The germline V and J ends were trimmed by 5 bases and 2 bases, with 25 bases remaining between them. This CDR3 contains 17 residues. In DNA form, the CDR3 reads TGCAGCGTTACAACCGGGAGAACTTCACATACTGCCTACGAGCAGTACTTC. As protein: CSVTTGRTSHTAYEQYF.

This chain connects TRBV11-2 to TRBJ2-3, with 9 bases matching TRBD1. The J call could be wrong; TRBJ2-5 is a better fit for the DNA end. Germline V CDR1 and CDR2: SGHAT, FQNNGV. The CDR3 has 15 amino acids. DNA of the CDR3: TGTGCCAGCAGCTTAGAACAGGGGGCAGCAGAGACCCAGTACTTC. Amino acids: CASSLEQGAAETQYF.

This clonotype was recorded at least ten times. This sequence joins TRBV6-1 and TRBJ1-6; D is undetermined. This CDR3 contains 15 residues. The ends were cut back, 5 bases at V and 0 bases at J, with 8 bases in the middle. CDR1 and CDR2 from the germline V gene are MNHNS and SASEGT. DNA for the CDR3: TGTGCCAGCAGTCCCATGAGCTCCTATAATTCACCCCTCCACTTT. Its protein is CASSPMSSYNSPLHF.

The sample holds one count of this clonotype. The chain links TRBV4-1 to TRBJ2-1; D might be TRBD1 or TRBD2, each matching 5 bases. CDR1 MGHRA and CDR2 YSYEKL come from the germline V gene. V lost 0 bases and J lost 0, with 9 bases in between. The CDR3 extends over 16 amino acids. CDR3 in DNA: TGCGCCAGCAGCCAAGATTCGAGGGGCTCCTACAATGAGCAGTTCTTC. Residues: CASSQDSRGSYNEQFF.

The chain is built from TRBV7-9 and TRBJ2-3, with D maybe TRBD2 (7 bases). This CDR3 comprises 14 residues. V lost 6 bases to trimming and J lost 3 bases, with 13 bases between them. In germline, CDR1 is SEHNR, CDR2 FQNEAQ (reference sequence). CDR3 in amino acids: CASREQGGTDTQYF. CDR3 nucleotide sequence: TGTGCCAGCAGGGAACAGGGAGGGACAGATACGCAGTATTTT. Based on the CDR3 plus reference TRBV7-9 and TRBJ2-3, the full variable domain is DTGVSQNPRHKITKRGQNVTFRCDPISEHNRLYWYRQTLGQGPEFLTYFQNEAQLEKSRLLSDRFSAERPKGSFSTLEIQRTEQGDSAMYLCASREQGGTDTQYFGPGTRLTVL.

This clonotype was observed many times. This chain joins TRBV20-1 and TRBJ2-1; maybe TRBD2 (6 bases). This CDR3 comprises 13 residues. The V and J ends lost 3 bases and 4 bases respectively, with 10 bases between them. CDR1 and CDR2 from the germline V gene are DFQATT and SNEGSKA (reference sequence). For the CDR3, the DNA is TGCAGTGCTAGCGCGGGATTATACAATGAGCAGTTCTTC. Amino acids: CSASAGLYNEQFF.

This clonotype was counted a few times. This chain uses TRBV3-1 with TRBJ2-2, with D possibly being TRBD1 or TRBD2 (6 bases each). The CDR3 has 16 residues. V was trimmed by 7 bases and J by 7 bases, leaving 22 bases between them. CDR1 LGHDT and CDR2 YNNKEL come from the germline V gene (reference sequence). The CDR3 reads CASKPPMGGAGGELFF. CDR3 coding DNA: TGTGCCAGCAAACCCCCTATGGGGGGCGCAGGCGGGGAGCTGTTTTTT.

At least ten counts were recorded for this clonotype. The chain has TRBV20-1 and TRBJ2-2, with 8 bases fitting TRBD2. Germline V CDR1 and CDR2: DFQATT, SNEGSKA (reference sequence). The CDR3 runs to 12 residues. CDR3 DNA: TGCAGCCTCGGGAGGGCCCCCGGGGAGCTGTTTTTT. Protein: CSLGRAPGELFF.

This clonotype was found a few times. This sequence joins TRBV7-2 and TRBJ1-5; no reliable D call. CDR1 SGHTA and CDR2 FQGNSA come from the germline V gene. With 1 base removed from V and 9 bases from J, the gap between germline ends came to 7 bases. The CDR3 length is 12 residues. The chain's CDR3 is CASSLVRGPQHF. In DNA, the CDR3 is TGTGCCAGCAGCTTAGTAAGAGGGCCCCAGCATTTT.

V and J are TRBV5-1 and TRBJ2-1, with D uncertain. Germline-derived CDR1 and CDR2 are SGHRS and YFSETQ. Trimming took 0 bases from V and 3 from J, leaving 13 bases between them. The CDR3 contains 16 residues. CDR3 protein: CASSLVTGPGYNEQFF. CDR3 coding DNA: TGCGCCAGCAGCTTGGTAACGGGCCCGGGCTACAATGAGCAGTTCTTC.

This clonotype was recorded many times. The chain recombines TRBV12-3 or TRBV12-4 with TRBJ1-2; 7 bases fit TRBD1. Trimming at V came to 5 bases and at J to 0 bases, leaving 6 bases not matched to a gene. The CDR3 covers 15 residues. DNA of the CDR3: TGTGCCAGCAGTCGACAGGGAAACGCTAACTATGGCTACACCTTC. It encodes CASSRQGNANYGYTF.

This clonotype has ten or more counts. This chain connects TRBV27 to TRBJ2-2; possible D gene TRBD2, 5 bases. Per germline, CDR1 MNHEY and CDR2 SMNVEV (reference sequence). The CDR3 has 16 residues. V was pared by 6 bases and J by 4 bases, with 18 bases between. In nucleotides, the CDR3 is TGTGCCAGCAGCCCGTTGGGGATCGAGGGCACCGGGGAGCTGTTTTTT. Its protein is CASSPLGIEGTGELFF.

The chain links TRBV28 to TRBJ2-1, with a possible D match to TRBD2 (5 bases). The germline V gene encodes CDR1 MDHEN and CDR2 SYDVKM. CDR3 length: 14 amino acids. V dropped 1 base and J dropped 12 bases, with 16 bases sitting between them. CDR3 in amino acids: CASSLYPAGYSQFF. CDR3 DNA sequence: TGTGCCAGCAGTTTATACCCGGCGGGCTACTCGCAGTTCTTC. Complete variable domain (other parts from reference TRBV28 and TRBJ2-1): DVKVTQSSRYLVKRTGEKVFLECVQDMDHENMFWYRQDPGLGLRLIYFSYDVKMKEKGDIPEGYSVSREKKERFSLILESASTNQTSMYLCASSLYPAGYSQFFGPGTRLTVL.

This clonotype was seen repeatedly, ten times or more. This sequence joins TRBV6-9 and TRBJ1-1; the D gene is possibly TRBD1 (6 bases). Between the trimmed V and J ends, which lost 3 bases and 0 bases, there was a span of 11 bases. CDR1 is MNHGY and CDR2 is SVAAGI in the germline V gene. The CDR3 contains 15 residues. CDR3 sequence reads: CASSYSGTLNTEAFF. The CDR3 DNA reads as TGTGCCAGCAGTTACTCTGGGACACTGAACACTGAAGCTTTCTTT.

The table lists this clonotype with many counts. The CDR3 protein is CASSQTYTGELFF. DNA of the CDR3: TGCGCCAGCAGCCAGACCTACACCGGGGAGCTGTTTTTT. The chain uses TRBV4-1 and TRBJ2-2; D is unresolved. The CDR3 loop spans 13 amino acids. Between the trimmed V and J ends, which lost 3 bases and 3 bases, there was a span of 5 bases. Germline-derived CDR1 and CDR2 are MGHRA and YSYEKL.

Sample share makes this clonotype medium-sized. The chain employs TRBV5-1 and TRBJ2-7; 12 bases fit TRBD2. V was pared by 4 bases and J by 3 bases, with 2 bases of the junction left unmatched. Per the germline V gene, CDR1 is SGHRS and CDR2 is YFSETQ. CDR3 length: 14 amino acids. CDR3: CASSQGLAGYEQYF. The DNA of the CDR3 is TGCGCCAGCAGCCAGGGACTAGCGGGCTACGAGCAGTACTTC. Drawing the rest from reference TRBV5-1 and TRBJ2-7, the complete variable domain is KAGVTQTPRYLIKTRGQQVTLSCSPISGHRSVSWYQQTPGQGLQFLFEYFSETQRNKGNFPGRFSGRQFSNSRSEMNVSTLELGDSALYLCASSQGLAGYEQYFGPGTRLTVT.

This clonotype was observed many times. This chain links TRBV15 with TRBJ1-1; D is ambiguous. CDR3 size: 14 residues. Germline lookup yields CDR1 LNHNV and CDR2 YYDKDF (reference sequence). Deletions cut 1 base from V and 3 bases from J, with 9 bases between. The CDR3: CATSRGGFDTEAFF. The CDR3 DNA reads TGTGCCACCAGCAGAGGGGGATTCGACACTGAAGCTTTCTTT.

This clonotype occurred many times. The chain has TRBV28 and TRBJ1-3; no clear D gene. CDR3 size: 15 residues. Germline values: CDR1 MDHEN, CDR2 SYDVKM. Trimming took off 5 bases at V and 0 bases at J, with 11 bases between the two ends. The CDR3 sequence is CASSLTSFSGNTIYF. Written as DNA, the CDR3 is TGTGCCAGCAGTCTTACCAGCTTCTCTGGAAACACCATATATTTT.

The table lists this clonotype with a few counts. Its ends do not fully match the called genes, so a read error is possible. The chain employs TRBV11-2 and TRBJ2-6; possibly TRBD2 for D (6 bases). This CDR3 has 16 residues. From germline, CDR1 is SGHAT and CDR2 FQNNGV. CDR3 residues: CASSFGGRRGANALTF. In DNA, the CDR3 is TGTGCCAGCAGCTTTGGGGGGAGGCGCGGGGCCAACGCCCTGACTTTC.

The chain is built from TRBV7-2 and TRBJ2-7; D might be TRBD1 or TRBD2, each matching 5 bases. This CDR3 contains 15 residues. CDR1 and CDR2 from the germline V gene are SGHTA and FQGNSA. The V end was cut by 2 bases, the J end by 4 bases, with 15 bases between. The CDR3 spells CASSLSRGSPYEQYF. The CDR3 DNA reads TGTGCCAGCAGCTTAAGTCGGGGCTCCCCATACGAGCAGTACTTC.

The table lists this clonotype with many counts. V is TRBV28 and J is TRBJ1-5; 7 bases fit TRBD1. CDR1 and CDR2 (germline): MDHEN, SYDVKM. The ends lost 7 bases at V and 0 bases at J; junction bases unmatched: 12. The CDR3 loop spans 17 amino acids. The CDR3 DNA reads as TGTGCCAGCATCCAGACAGGGACCTACTATAGCAATCAGCCCCAGCATTTT. Protein: CASIQTGTYYSNQPQHF.

In DNA form, the CDR3 reads TGTGCCAGCAGCTTGGCGCGGGGGAGGGCCCAATATGGCTACACCTTC. This encodes CASSLARGRAQYGYTF. The rearrangement links TRBV7-2 to TRBJ1-2; D is perhaps TRBD1 (5 bases). Germline V gene sequence: CDR1 SGHTA, CDR2 FQGNSA. The germline V and J ends were trimmed by 3 bases and 5 bases, with 19 bases remaining between them. The CDR3 extends over 16 amino acids.

This clonotype came up many times. The chain joins TRBV13 to TRBJ2-3, with D possibly matching TRBD2 (6 bases). The germline V gene encodes CDR1 PRHDT and CDR2 FYEKMQ (reference sequence). The CDR3 loop spans 15 amino acids. Trimming removed 2 bases at V and 1 base at J, with 10 bases between. The CDR3 coding sequence is TGTGCCAGCAGCTTATGGGGCGGGGGCACAGATACGCAGTATTTT. This sequence encodes CASSLWGGGTDTQYF.

This clonotype has a count of ten or more. V usage is TRBV20-1 and J usage is TRBJ2-5; 11 nucleotides line up with TRBD2. There are 14 residues in the CDR3. In germline, CDR1 is DFQATT, CDR2 SNEGSKA (reference sequence). Written as DNA, the CDR3 is TGCACCCTGCTAGAGGCTAGCGGGAGGAAGACCCAGTACTTC. This sequence encodes CTLLEASGRKTQYF.

This clonotype was counted ten times or more. The chain links TRBV6-1 to TRBJ2-5; no clear D gene. In germline, CDR1 is MNHNS, CDR2 SASEGT. Trimming removed 2 bases from V and 1 base from J, with 14 bases in between. This CDR3 spans 16 amino acids. CDR3 in amino acids: CASSEWALILQETQYF. The CDR3 coding sequence is TGTGCCAGCAGTGAATGGGCACTGATTCTCCAAGAGACCCAGTACTTC.